A selection of T cell receptor beta chains follows, all from one sample in a study of Graves' ophthalmopathy and Graves' hyperthyroidism. TCRdb processed the multiplex PCR reads anew with MiXCR; each CDR3 protein has one entry. The sample holds about 1.2 million distinct CDR3 sequences, roughly 35% seen once. Sequences were obtained from peripheral blood or thyroid tissue (not recorded which). The origin of the receptors is an adult man with Graves' hyperthyroidism. Both conserved end residues are part of each CDR3. The D gene is left open where the match is weak. Clone size appears in some rows only: once, few, many, or a class for an expanded clone.

d_call,j_call,v_call,clone_size,cdr3_aa,cdr3_nt
-,TRBJ1-5,TRBV4-1,few,CASSQGEQGYQPQHF,TGCGCCAGCAGCCAAGGGGAGCAGGGCTATCAGCCCCAGCATTTT
TRBD1,TRBJ2-5,TRBV10-3,-,CASSPGRGSTLRGQETQYF,TGTGCCAGCAGCCCCGGCAGGGGATCAACCCTCAGGGGGCAAGAGACCCAGTACTTC
TRBD2,TRBJ2-7,TRBV5-6,many,CASSLGLATVEQYF,TGTGCCAGCAGCTTGGGACTAGCGACAGTCGAGCAGTACTTC
-,TRBJ1-6,TRBV7-2,-,CASSLGLRVGSSPLHF,TGTGCCAGCAGCTTAGGATTGCGGGTCGGGAGTTCACCCCTCCACTTT
-,TRBJ2-5,TRBV7-9,many,CASSRGTGQETQYF,TGTGCCAGCAGCCGGGGGACCGGCCAAGAGACCCAGTACTTC
TRBD1,TRBJ1-2,TRBV29-1,-,CSVEGDRGRDGYTF,TGCAGCGTTGAGGGTGACAGGGGGCGGGATGGCTACACCTTC
-,TRBJ1-6,TRBV5-6,few,CASSLNPGRYNSPLHF,TGTGCCAGCAGCTTGAATCCTGGGCGGTATAATTCACCCCTCCACTTT
TRBD2,TRBJ2-5,TRBV12-3/TRBV12-4,-,CASSQGTSGRLGRETQYF,TGTGCCAGCAGCCAGGGGACTAGCGGGAGGCTAGGGCGGGAGACCCAGTACTTC
-,TRBJ2-5,TRBV7-8,few,CASSLSGLGYQETQYF,TGTGCCAGCAGCTTATCAGGGCTGGGGTACCAAGAGACCCAGTACTTC
-,TRBJ1-4,TRBV29-1,-,CSVESAETNEKLFF,TGCAGCGTTGAATCCGCAGAGACTAATGAAAAACTGTTTTTT
TRBD1,TRBJ2-5,TRBV4-1,-,CASSTRDRLQETQYF,TGCGCCAGCAGCACTCGGGACAGGCTCCAAGAGACCCAGTACTTC
-,TRBJ1-3,TRBV7-2,few,CASSLRGASSGNTIYF,TGTGCCAGCAGCTTAAGGGGGGCCAGCTCTGGAAACACCATATATTTT
-,TRBJ2-7,TRBV7-2,many,CASSLTGTQTYEQYF,TGTGCCAGCAGCTTGACCGGGACTCAAACCTACGAGCAGTACTTC
-,TRBJ1-2,TRBV5-1,once,CASSLGAARRNGYTF,TGCGCCAGCAGCTTGGGGGCAGCCAGGAGGAATGGCTACACCTTC
TRBD2,TRBJ2-5,TRBV2,many,CASIRPGLAGGTKETQYF,TGTGCCAGCATTCGTCCGGGACTAGCGGGGGGTACCAAAGAGACCCAGTACTTC
TRBD1,TRBJ2-2,TRBV7-3,-,CASMTLRGPGTGELFF,TGTGCCAGCATGACCCTGAGGGGGCCTGGGACCGGGGAGCTGTTTTTT
TRBD1,TRBJ2-7,TRBV7-2,many,CASSDSGTGFYEQYF,TGTGCCAGCAGTGACTCCGGGACAGGGTTCTACGAGCAGTACTTC
-,TRBJ1-1,TRBV29-1,-,CSQDQGNTEAFF,TGCAGCCAAGATCAGGGCAACACTGAAGCTTTCTTT
-,TRBJ2-7,TRBV6-2/TRBV6-3,few,CASSPTQRSEQYF,TGTGCCAGCAGCCCCACACAGAGAAGCGAGCAGTACTTC
-,TRBJ1-2,TRBV7-3,-,CASSFVGSNYGYTF,TGTGCCAGCAGCTTCGTTGGTTCCAACTATGGCTACACCTTC
-,TRBJ2-2,TRBV6-5,-,CASSYGLTGELFF,TGTGCCAGCAGTTACGGTCTCACCGGGGAGCTGTTTTTT
-,TRBJ1-3,TRBV29-1,many,CSVRHFSGNTIYF,TGCAGCGTCCGACACTTCTCTGGAAACACCATATATTTT
TRBD1,TRBJ2-7,TRBV14,many,CASNRQGSNYEQYF,TGTGCCAGCAACCGACAGGGGTCAAACTACGAGCAGTACTTC
TRBD1,TRBJ1-6,TRBV20-1,many,CSAREGDRADNSPLHF,TGCAGTGCTAGAGAGGGGGACAGGGCGGATAATTCACCCCTCCACTTT
-,TRBJ2-5,TRBV5-1,many,CASSPRQARVYQETQYF,TGCGCCAGCAGCCCCAGACAGGCCAGAGTGTACCAAGAGACCCAGTACTTC
-,TRBJ2-5,TRBV10-3,few,CAISEGSNNQPQYF,TGTGCCATCAGTGAGGGGTCAAATAATCAGCCCCAGTACTTC
-,TRBJ2-7,TRBV19,-,CASSIKGVAEGAYEQYF,TGTGCCAGTAGTATAAAGGGGGTAGCGGAGGGGGCCTACGAGCAGTACTTC
TRBD2,TRBJ2-3,TRBV7-2,-,CASSPGTSGASGADTQYF,TGTGCCAGCAGTCCAGGGACTAGCGGGGCCTCTGGGGCAGATACGCAGTATTTT
-,TRBJ1-6,TRBV20-1,-,CSASPRGDYNSPLHF,TGCAGTGCTAGTCCCAGGGGAGATTATAATTCACCCCTCCACTTT
TRBD1,TRBJ1-1,TRBV7-2,once,CASSQWTGRPEAFF,TGTGCCAGCAGCCAATGGACAGGGAGGCCTGAAGCTTTCTTT
TRBD1,TRBJ2-3,TRBV2,-,CASRPTGPSTDTQYF,TGTGCCAGCAGACCGACAGGGCCGAGCACAGATACGCAGTATTTT